Sequencing of this T cell receptor (beta chain) was carried out in a study of vaccination and CD4 T cells after COVID-19. Overall study: With a range of 35 to 161, the median interval from diagnosis to drawing post-COVID samples was 101 days. SARS-CoV-2, HCoV-NL63, HCoV-OC43 and HCoV-229E supplied the overlapping spike peptides used to stimulate cells.

Germline CDR1 and CDR2: MNHEY and SVGAGI. The length of the CDR3 is 15 residues. This clonotype was detected a few times. Its antigen is not identified. One end of the junction is discordant with germline, which a read error may explain. Indicated treatment: approximately nine-day PBMC culture with coronavirus spike peptide pools or control peptides (ViraFEST assay). Researchers used the Oncomine TCR Beta short-read assay to sequence DNA from cultured CD4+ T cells. Genomic DNA was taken out of cultured CD4+ T cells by extraction. One entry per CDR3 protein, called by TCRdb with MiXCR from the PCR reads. The sample lists fewer than 20,000 distinct CDR3 sequences; nearly 55% were seen once.

This chain joins TRBV6-5 and TRBJ1-1; 7 bases are a match to TRBD1. This receptor was taken from a human donor who had recovered from COVID-19. Sequences were derived from CD4+ T cells from blood, cultured in vitro, sampled before SARS-CoV-2 vaccination. CDR3 residues: CASSNSGTENTEAFF. DNA for the CDR3: TGTGCCAGCAGTAACTCCGGGACAGAAAACACTGAAGCTTTCTTT.